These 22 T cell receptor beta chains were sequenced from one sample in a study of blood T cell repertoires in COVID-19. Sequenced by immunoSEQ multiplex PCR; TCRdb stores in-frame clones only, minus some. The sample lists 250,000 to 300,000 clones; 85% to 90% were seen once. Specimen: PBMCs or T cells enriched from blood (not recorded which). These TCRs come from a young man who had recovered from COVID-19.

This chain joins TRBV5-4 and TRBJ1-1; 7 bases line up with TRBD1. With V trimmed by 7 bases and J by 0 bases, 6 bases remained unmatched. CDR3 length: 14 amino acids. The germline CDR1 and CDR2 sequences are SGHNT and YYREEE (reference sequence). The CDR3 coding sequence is TGTGCCAGCCAGAGACAGGGAATGAACACTGAAGCTTTCTTT. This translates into CASQRQGMNTEAFF.

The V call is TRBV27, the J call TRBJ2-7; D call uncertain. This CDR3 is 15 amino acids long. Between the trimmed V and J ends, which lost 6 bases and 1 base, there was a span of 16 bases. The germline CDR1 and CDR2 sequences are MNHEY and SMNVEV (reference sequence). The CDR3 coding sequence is TGTGCCAGCAGCCCACTCCCTGTCGCGTCCTACGAGCAGTACTTC. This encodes CASSPLPVASYEQYF.

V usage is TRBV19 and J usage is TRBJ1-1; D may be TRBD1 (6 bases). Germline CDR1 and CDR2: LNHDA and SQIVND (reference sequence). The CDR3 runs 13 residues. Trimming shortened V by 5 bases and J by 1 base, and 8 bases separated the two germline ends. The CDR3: CASSRDKNTEAFF. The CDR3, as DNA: TGTGCCAGTAGTCGGGACAAGAACACTGAAGCTTTCTTT.

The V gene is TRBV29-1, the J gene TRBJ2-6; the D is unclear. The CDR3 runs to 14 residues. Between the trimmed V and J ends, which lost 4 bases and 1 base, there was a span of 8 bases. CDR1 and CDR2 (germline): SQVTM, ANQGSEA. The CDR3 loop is CSVGSSSGANVLTF. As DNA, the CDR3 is TGCAGCGTTGGGAGCAGTTCTGGGGCCAACGTCCTGACTTTC.

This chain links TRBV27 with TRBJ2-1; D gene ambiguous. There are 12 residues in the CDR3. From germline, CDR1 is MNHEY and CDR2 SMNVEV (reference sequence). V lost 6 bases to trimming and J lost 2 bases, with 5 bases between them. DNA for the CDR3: TGTGCCAGCAGAACACCCTACAATGAGCAGTTCTTC. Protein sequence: CASRTPYNEQFF.

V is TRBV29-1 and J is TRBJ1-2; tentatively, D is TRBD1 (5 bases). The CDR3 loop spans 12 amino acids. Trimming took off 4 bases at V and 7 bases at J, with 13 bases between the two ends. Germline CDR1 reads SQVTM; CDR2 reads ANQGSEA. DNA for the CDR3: TGCAGCGTTGGTGGGGCTGATGTTGGCTACACCTTC. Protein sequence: CSVGGADVGYTF.

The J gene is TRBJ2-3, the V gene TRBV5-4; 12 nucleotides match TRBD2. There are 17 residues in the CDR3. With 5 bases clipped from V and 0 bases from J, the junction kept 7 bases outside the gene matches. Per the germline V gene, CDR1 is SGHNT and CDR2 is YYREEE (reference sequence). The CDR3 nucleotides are TGTGCCAGCAGGTTCGGACTAGCGGGGCAAAGCACAGATACGCAGTATTTT. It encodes CASRFGLAGQSTDTQYF.

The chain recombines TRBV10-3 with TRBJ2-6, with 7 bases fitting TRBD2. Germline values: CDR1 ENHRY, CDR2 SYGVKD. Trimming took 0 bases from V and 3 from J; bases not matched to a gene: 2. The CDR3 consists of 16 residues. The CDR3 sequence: CAISESTGGGANVLTF. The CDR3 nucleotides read TGTGCCATCAGTGAGTCGACGGGGGGTGGGGCCAACGTCCTGACTTTC.

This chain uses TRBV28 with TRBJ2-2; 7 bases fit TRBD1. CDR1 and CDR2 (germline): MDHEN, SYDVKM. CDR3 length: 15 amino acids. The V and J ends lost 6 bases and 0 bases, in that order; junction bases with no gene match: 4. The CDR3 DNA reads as TGTGCCAGCAGGACCGGGACAGCGAACACCGGGGAGCTGTTTTTT. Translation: CASRTGTANTGELFF.

The CDR3 here is CASRGQGAFNYGYTF. The CDR3 DNA is TGTGCCAGCCGGGGACAGGGGGCTTTTAACTATGGCTACACCTTC. This chain links TRBV19 with TRBJ1-2; the match to TRBD1 covers 12 bases. Germline V lookup: CDR1 LNHDA, CDR2 SQIVND (reference sequence). The CDR3 loop spans 15 amino acids. V lost 9 bases and J lost 1; bases outside the gene matches: 6.

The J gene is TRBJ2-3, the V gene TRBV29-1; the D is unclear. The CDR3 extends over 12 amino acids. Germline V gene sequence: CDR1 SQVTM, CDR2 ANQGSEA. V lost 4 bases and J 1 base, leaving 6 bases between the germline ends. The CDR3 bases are TGCAGCGTTGTGTTAGGCACAGATACGCAGTATTTT. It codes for CSVVLGTDTQYF.

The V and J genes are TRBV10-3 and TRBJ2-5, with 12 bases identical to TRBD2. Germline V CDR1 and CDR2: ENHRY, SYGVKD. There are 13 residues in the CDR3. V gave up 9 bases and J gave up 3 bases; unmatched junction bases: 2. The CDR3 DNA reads TGTGCCATTGCTAGCGGGGGGGAAGAGACCCAGTACTTC. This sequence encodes CAIASGGEETQYF.

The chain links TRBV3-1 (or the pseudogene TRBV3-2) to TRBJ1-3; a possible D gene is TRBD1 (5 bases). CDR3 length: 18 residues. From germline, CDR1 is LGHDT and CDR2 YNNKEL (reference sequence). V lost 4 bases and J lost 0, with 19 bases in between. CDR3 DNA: TGTGCCAGCAGCCCCCTCCCTGGACACTCAGTCTCTGGAAACACCATATATTTT. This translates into CASSPLPGHSVSGNTIYF.

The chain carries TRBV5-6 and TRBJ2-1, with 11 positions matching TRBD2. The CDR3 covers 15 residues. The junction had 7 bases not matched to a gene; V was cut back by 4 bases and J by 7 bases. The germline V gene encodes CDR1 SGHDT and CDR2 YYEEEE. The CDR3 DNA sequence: TGTGCCAGCAGCGGGGAACTAGCGGGAGTAAATGAGCAGTTCTTC. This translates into CASSGELAGVNEQFF.

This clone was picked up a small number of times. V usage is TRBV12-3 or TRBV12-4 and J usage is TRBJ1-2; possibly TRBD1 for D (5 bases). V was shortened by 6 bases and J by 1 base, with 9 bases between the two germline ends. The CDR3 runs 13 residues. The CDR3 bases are TGTGCCAGCAGAATAGACAGTAACTATGGCTACACCTTC. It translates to CASRIDSNYGYTF.

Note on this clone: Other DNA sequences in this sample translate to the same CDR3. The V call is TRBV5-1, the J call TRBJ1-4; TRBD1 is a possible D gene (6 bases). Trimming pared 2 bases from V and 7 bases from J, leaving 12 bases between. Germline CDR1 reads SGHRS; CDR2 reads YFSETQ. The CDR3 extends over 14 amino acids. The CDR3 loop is CASSLGQGSEKLFF. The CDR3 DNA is TGCGCCAGCAGCTTAGGGCAGGGGAGTGAAAAACTGTTTTTT.

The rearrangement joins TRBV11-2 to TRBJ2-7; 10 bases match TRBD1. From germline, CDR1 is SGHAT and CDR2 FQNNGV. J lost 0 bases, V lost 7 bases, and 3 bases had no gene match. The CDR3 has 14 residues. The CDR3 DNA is TGTGCCAGCACCCGGGACAGGGGCTCCTACGAGCAGTACTTC. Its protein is CASTRDRGSYEQYF.

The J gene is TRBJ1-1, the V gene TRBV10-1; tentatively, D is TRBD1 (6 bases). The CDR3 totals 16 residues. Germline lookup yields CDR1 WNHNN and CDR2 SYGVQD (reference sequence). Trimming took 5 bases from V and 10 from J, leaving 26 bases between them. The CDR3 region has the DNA TGCGCCAGCAGTTCGCGGAGAGGGCAGGGGTTCGGCGGAGCTTTCTTT. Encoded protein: CASSSRRGQGFGGAFF.

CDR3 in DNA: TGCGCCAGCAGCTCCGGACAGTCTATTGGCTACACCTTC. This encodes CASSSGQSIGYTF. V usage is TRBV5-1 and J usage is TRBJ1-2; D might be TRBD1 (6 bases). Trimming cost V 3 bases and J 7 bases, with 13 bases left between them. The germline gives CDR1 SGHRS, CDR2 YFSETQ. The CDR3 extends over 13 amino acids.

The CDR3 DNA reads as TGTGCCAGCAGCAAAGCGCTTTCAGCAGGGTGGGAGACCCAGTACTTC. This encodes CASSKALSAGWETQYF. The gene calls are TRBV21-1 and TRBJ2-5; the D segment call TRBD1 is taken from the table without a DNA check. TRBV21-1 is flagged as a pseudogene. This CDR3 spans 16 amino acids.

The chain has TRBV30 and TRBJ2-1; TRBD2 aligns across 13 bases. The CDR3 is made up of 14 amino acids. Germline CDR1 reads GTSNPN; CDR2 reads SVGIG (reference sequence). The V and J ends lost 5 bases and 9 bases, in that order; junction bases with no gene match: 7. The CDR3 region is CAWAGTSGIGEQFF. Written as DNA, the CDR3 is TGTGCCTGGGCCGGGACTAGCGGGATAGGTGAGCAGTTCTTC.

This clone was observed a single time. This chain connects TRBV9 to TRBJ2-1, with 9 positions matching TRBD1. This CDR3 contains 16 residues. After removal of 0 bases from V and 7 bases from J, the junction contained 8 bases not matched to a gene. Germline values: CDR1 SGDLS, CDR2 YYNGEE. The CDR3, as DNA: TGTGCCAGCAGCGTAGGTTTCTTCGACAGGGGGAATGAGCAGTTCTTC. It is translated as CASSVGFFDRGNEQFF.